Presented here are 10 T cell receptor beta chains from one specimen sequenced in a study of beta chain features in type 1 diabetes. The whole isolated RNA underwent reverse transcription, so sequencing captured expressed TCRB transcripts. Clones were read by immunoSEQ multiplex PCR, and TCRdb kept only the in-frame ones, dropping some. The data contain 900,000 or so clones, roughly 15% of them seen just once; the ten biggest clones take up 0.02% to 0.025%. The sequencing sample was made of naive CD4+ T cells from blood. The receptors were sampled from a young woman in good health.

This clone has a handful of counts. The chain recombines TRBV4-3 with TRBJ2-3; D not certain. There are 14 residues in the CDR3. V lost 0 bases, J lost 5 bases, and 9 bases lay in between. In germline, CDR1 is LGHNA, CDR2 YSLEER. CDR3 nucleotide sequence: TGCGCCAGCAGCCAAGATTTTTTCGGAGATACGCAGTATTTT. It codes for CASSQDFFGDTQYF.

V usage is TRBV10-3 and J usage is TRBJ2-7; D perhaps matches TRBD2 (6 bases). V lost 3 bases to trimming and J lost 4 bases, with 16 bases between them. The germline CDR1 and CDR2 sequences are ENHRY and SYGVKD. This CDR3 is built from 15 residues. The CDR3 DNA is TGTGCCATCAGTGACGGGACTGAAAATCTGTACGAGCAGTACTTC. This gives the protein CAISDGTENLYEQYF.

The chain recombines TRBV5-4 with TRBJ2-3, with D hard to call. The CDR3 length is 13 residues. CDR1 and CDR2 from the germline V gene are SGHNT and YYREEE (reference sequence). Trimming stripped 5 bases from V and 1 base from J, with 8 bases between. CDR3 in DNA: TGTGCCAGCAGGGAAGGTGGCACAGATACGCAGTATTTT. Residues: CASREGGTDTQYF.

This clone was found a few times. J is TRBJ2-7 and V is TRBV7-9; tentatively, D is TRBD1 (5 bases). V shed 5 bases and J shed 2 bases, with 16 bases lying between them. The germline V gene encodes CDR1 SEHNR and CDR2 FQNEAQ (reference sequence). The CDR3 consists of 15 residues. Here the CDR3 reads CASSPMHPRAYEQYF. CDR3 in DNA: TGTGCCAGCAGCCCAATGCACCCCAGGGCCTACGAGCAGTACTTC.

As regards this clone: Other nucleotide sequences in the sample specify the same CDR3. V gene TRBV7-2 combines with J gene TRBJ2-3; unclear D gene. Germline CDR1 and CDR2: SGHTA and FQGNSA. This CDR3 has 13 residues. Trimming shortened V by 0 bases and J by 2 bases, and 3 bases separated the two germline ends. CDR3 in amino acids: CASSLALTDTQYF. CDR3 nucleotide sequence: TGTGCCAGCAGCTTAGCGCTCACAGATACGCAGTATTTT.

The chain combines TRBV14 with TRBJ1-4, with D unresolved. Looked up from germline, CDR1 is SGHDN and CDR2 is FVKESK. V was clipped by 4 bases and J by 3 bases, with 6 bases between them. This CDR3 contains 13 residues. CDR3 sequence reads: CASSRGPNEKLFF. The CDR3, as DNA: TGTGCCAGCAGCCGTGGTCCTAATGAAAAACTGTTTTTT.

This clone has a handful of counts. The chain is built from TRBV6-6 and TRBJ1-1; maybe TRBD1 (5 bases). Per germline, CDR1 MNHNY and CDR2 SVGAGI (reference sequence). The CDR3 covers 13 residues. Between the trimmed V and J ends, which lost 8 bases and 2 bases, there was a span of 12 bases. The CDR3, as DNA: TGTGCCAGCCTCCCAGGGCAAAACACTGAAGCTTTCTTT. It encodes CASLPGQNTEAFF.

This clone was observed a handful of times. The chain combines TRBV28 with TRBJ1-5; D remains unclear. The germline gives CDR1 MDHEN, CDR2 SYDVKM. The CDR3 has 14 amino acids. V was clipped by 3 bases and J by 0 bases, with 6 bases between them. The CDR3 DNA reads TGTGCCAGCAGTTTCCCGGATAGCAATCAGCCCCAGCATTTT. It codes for CASSFPDSNQPQHF.

The chain uses TRBV6-1 and TRBJ2-7, with 7 positions matching TRBD1. Germline V gene sequence: CDR1 MNHNS, CDR2 SASEGT. V dropped 8 bases and J dropped 3; count of bases not matched to a gene: 7. The CDR3 contains 13 residues. The CDR3 region has the DNA TGTGCCAGCCCCAAGGGACAGTTCTACGAGCAGTACTTC. It specifies CASPKGQFYEQYF.

This clone was counted between two and nine times. The genes are TRBV7-2 and TRBJ1-5, with a weak D call TRBD1 (6 bases). Germline loops: CDR1 SGHTA, CDR2 FQGNSA. The length of the CDR3 is 14 residues. V lost 6 bases and J lost 3, with 12 bases in between. The CDR3 protein is CASRGVGANQPQHF. The DNA for the CDR3 is TGTGCCAGCAGGGGTGTGGGGGCCAATCAGCCCCAGCATTTT.